This passage covers 24 T cell receptor beta chains from one sample sequenced in a study of shared clonotypes between healthy human individuals. Assay: immunoSEQ multiplex PCR; the TCRdb copy retains only in-frame clones and omits some. The sample contains around 1,100,000 clones, 70% to 80% of which appear only once. Source material: memory CD4+ T cells from PBMCs. Subset: CD45RA-negative fraction. The receptors stem from a man aged 18 to 29 in good health. Some clones in this sample may be carry-over from other donors' samples.

The chain combines TRBV28 with TRBJ2-1; 8 bases fit TRBD2. The CDR3 loop spans 14 amino acids. CDR1 and CDR2 from the germline V gene are MDHEN and SYDVKM. Trimming removed 6 bases from V and 11 bases from J; junction bases left unmatched: 12. The CDR3: CASRTSGNIFQQFF. CDR3 DNA sequence: TGTGCCAGCAGAACTAGCGGCAACATTTTCCAGCAGTTCTTC.

This chain joins TRBV27 and TRBJ1-1, with a possible D match to TRBD1 (6 bases). Germline V lookup: CDR1 MNHEY, CDR2 SMNVEV (reference sequence). Trimming shortened V by 8 bases and J by 1 base, and 17 bases separated the two germline ends. The CDR3 totals 15 residues. CDR3 amino acids: CASSRIGQPNTEAFF. The CDR3 nucleotides read TGTGCCAGCTCTCGTATAGGACAGCCGAACACTGAAGCTTTCTTT.

The chain carries TRBV4-3 and TRBJ2-4, with TRBD2 identical over 11 bases. Germline CDR1 and CDR2: LGHNA and YSLEER. V lost 1 base to trimming and J lost 9 bases; unmatched junction nucleotides: 11. The CDR3 spans 17 residues. The CDR3, as DNA: TGCGCCAGCAGCCAAGCCCCTCCGACTAGCGGGATGGTCATTCAGTACTTC. It encodes CASSQAPPTSGMVIQYF.

This clone was seen a handful of times. Other nucleotide sequences in the sample specify the same CDR3. V usage is TRBV5-1 and J usage is TRBJ1-1, with 7 bases identical to TRBD1. Germline V gene lookup returns CDR1 SGHRS and CDR2 YFSETQ. CDR3 size: 14 residues. Trimming took 4 bases from V and 1 from J; bases not matched to a gene: 4. CDR3 nucleotides: TGCGCCAGCAGCCCGGACAGGTCGAACACTGAAGCTTTCTTT. This encodes CASSPDRSNTEAFF.

Many counts were recorded for this clone. Additional DNA sequences in this sample encode the identical CDR3. J is TRBJ2-5 and V is TRBV7-9; 8 bases are shared with TRBD1. Near its end, the DNA agrees better with TRBJ2-7, so the J call may be wrong. Germline V gene data show CDR1 as SEHNR and CDR2 as FQNEAQ (reference sequence). This CDR3 comprises 19 residues. This CDR3 reads CASSLAVRTGGLGSYEQYF. The CDR3 region has the DNA TGTGCCAGCAGCTTAGCGGTGAGAACAGGGGGACTGGGGTCCTACGAGCAGTACTTC.

CDR3 amino acids: CASSDATGSQETQYF. Here the CDR3 DNA reads TGTGCCAGCAGTGACGCTACTGGATCCCAAGAGACCCAGTACTTC. The genes are TRBV2 and TRBJ2-5; D is uncertain. Trimming left V 3 bases short and J 1 base short, with 12 bases between. This CDR3 contains 15 residues. Germline lookup yields CDR1 SNHLY and CDR2 FYNNEI.

This clone was found a few times. CDR3 nucleotides: TGTGCCAGCAGCGGTCCCGGGACAGAAATCGGGCAGTACTTC. Translating it yields CASSGPGTEIGQYF. The J gene is TRBJ2-7, the V gene TRBV13, with 7 nucleotides matching TRBD1. V lost 5 bases to trimming and J lost 9 bases; unmatched junction nucleotides: 13. Germline V lookup: CDR1 PRHDT, CDR2 FYEKMQ (reference sequence). The CDR3 has 14 residues.

This clone was seen more than once but under ten times. This chain connects TRBV27 to TRBJ2-5, with D perhaps matching TRBD1 (6 bases). V gave up 4 bases and J gave up 1 base, with 10 bases separating them. This CDR3 is 14 amino acids long. Germline V CDR1 and CDR2: MNHEY, SMNVEV (reference sequence). The CDR3, as DNA: TGTGCCAGCAGTTACGGACAGACCCAAGAGACCCAGTACTTC. Protein sequence: CASSYGQTQETQYF.

This clone appeared once. CDR3 nucleotides: TGCGCCAGCAGCCAAGTACTCCTCAATGAGCAGTTCTTC. It translates to CASSQVLLNEQFF. This chain joins TRBV4-1 and TRBJ2-1; D ambiguous. The germline gives CDR1 MGHRA, CDR2 YSYEKL. The ends were cut back, 1 base at V and 6 bases at J, with 7 bases in the middle. The CDR3 totals 13 residues.

The chain is built from TRBV9 and TRBJ1-3; D remains ambiguous. Germline V gene sequence: CDR1 SGDLS, CDR2 YYNGEE. This CDR3 comprises 15 residues. V lost 0 bases and J 0 bases, leaving 7 bases between the germline ends. The CDR3 DNA sequence: TGTGCCAGCAGCGTAGTCGGCTACTCTGGAAACACCATATATTTT. Translated: CASSVVGYSGNTIYF.

This CDR3 reads CASSSGLRGDQPQHF. The CDR3 bases are TGTGCCAGCAGTTCCGGGCTCCGGGGTGATCAGCCCCAGCATTTT. The chain joins TRBV6-5 to TRBJ1-5; D gene unclear. CDR1 and CDR2 (germline): MNHEY, SVGAGI. The ends were cut back, 4 bases at V and 5 bases at J, with 15 bases in the middle. The CDR3 runs to 15 residues.

This clone came up a few times. J is TRBJ1-1 and V is TRBV4-3; 7 nucleotides agree with TRBD1. Per germline, CDR1 LGHNA and CDR2 YSLEER. The CDR3 contains 15 residues. V trimming: 3 bases; J trimming: 1 base; junction bases outside the gene matches: 5. This chain's CDR3 is CASSQMNRGNTEAFF. The CDR3 DNA follows: TGCGCCAGCAGCCAGATGAACAGGGGGAACACTGAAGCTTTCTTT.

Worth noting for this clone: This same CDR3 is encoded by further DNA sequences in the sample. The gene calls are TRBV19 and TRBJ1-5; D unresolved. The CDR3 length is 13 residues. CDR1 and CDR2 (germline): LNHDA, SQIVND (reference sequence). Trimming removed 3 bases from V and 5 bases from J, with 8 bases in between. The CDR3 nucleotides read TGTGCCAGTAGTATCTCCGGGTATCAGCCCCAGCATTTT. Its protein is CASSISGYQPQHF.

This clone was found once. The gene calls are TRBV19 and TRBJ2-7, with 9 bases that match TRBD1. Germline V gene data show CDR1 as LNHDA and CDR2 as SQIVND (reference sequence). The CDR3 is 15 residues long. The junction had 5 bases not matched to a gene; V was cut back by 4 bases and J by 1 base. The CDR3 region is CASSRPGQGSYEQYF. In DNA form, the CDR3 reads TGTGCCAGTAGTAGACCGGGACAGGGATCCTACGAGCAGTACTTC.

The chain has TRBV2 and TRBJ2-5; 13 nucleotides line up with TRBD2. Germline lookup yields CDR1 SNHLY and CDR2 FYNNEI. This CDR3 has 17 residues. J gave up 5 bases and V 6 bases, and 12 bases lay outside the gene matches. CDR3 protein: CASSRGLAGALQETQYF. Here the CDR3 DNA reads TGTGCCAGCAGCCGCGGACTAGCGGGAGCGCTGCAGGAGACCCAGTACTTC.

The rearrangement links TRBV5-1 to TRBJ1-4; 7 nucleotides agree with TRBD1. The trim removed 3 bases at V and 1 base at J, leaving 6 bases unmatched. The CDR3 covers 16 residues. Germline V gene data show CDR1 as SGHRS and CDR2 as YFSETQ. This CDR3 is CASSWGTGETNEKLFF. CDR3 nucleotide sequence: TGCGCCAGCAGCTGGGGCACAGGGGAAACTAATGAAAAACTGTTTTTT.

This chain uses TRBV28 with TRBJ2-7; D is unclear. CDR3 size: 15 residues. Trimming removed 4 bases at V and 2 bases at J, with 15 bases between. Germline lookup yields CDR1 MDHEN and CDR2 SYDVKM. CDR3 in DNA: TGTGCCAGCAGTTACCCGGGCTCCAAAACCTACGAGCAGTACTTC. Protein: CASSYPGSKTYEQYF.

This clone has a handful of counts. V is TRBV28 and J is TRBJ2-7, with D possibly being TRBD1 (5 bases). V dropped 2 bases and J dropped 1 base, with 15 bases sitting between them. Looked up from germline, CDR1 is MDHEN and CDR2 is SYDVKM. This CDR3 contains 16 residues. Here the CDR3 reads CASSLGSVTASYEQYF. The CDR3 region has the DNA TGTGCCAGCAGTTTAGGTTCGGTGACAGCTTCCTACGAGCAGTACTTC.

With respect to this clone: It is likely a read error: a sequence one base away is far more abundant. The V gene is TRBV30, the J gene TRBJ1-2; D remains unclear. Germline V gene data show CDR1 as GTSNPN and CDR2 as SVGIG (reference sequence). This CDR3 has 14 amino acids. Here the CDR3 DNA reads TGTGCCTGGAGTGTCGGGCCTTCCTTCTATGGCTACGCCTTC. Translating it yields CAWSVGPSFYGYAF. Full variable domain (rest looked up from reference TRBV30 and TRBJ1-2): SQTIHQWPATLVQPVGSPLSLECTVEGTSNPNLYWYRQAAGRGLQLLFYSVGIGQISSEVPQNLSASRPQDRQFILSSKKLLLSDSGFYLCAWSVGPSFYGYAFGSGTRLTVV.

Regarding this clone: The same CDR3 also results from other DNA sequences found in this sample. The chain links TRBV7-2 to TRBJ2-5, with unresolved D. The V end was cut by 1 base, the J end by 2 bases, with 5 bases between. CDR3 size: 13 residues. Germline loops: CDR1 SGHTA, CDR2 FQGNSA. This CDR3 is CASSLERQETQYF. CDR3 in DNA: TGTGCCAGCAGCTTAGAACGGCAAGAGACCCAGTACTTC.

Points on this clone: The same CDR3 is also encoded by other DNA sequences in this sample. The chain employs TRBV2 and TRBJ2-7; TRBD1 agrees at 7 bases. With V trimmed by 8 bases and J by 4 bases, 11 bases remained unmatched. This CDR3 has 14 residues. Germline V gene lookup returns CDR1 SNHLY and CDR2 FYNNEI. The CDR3 loop reads CASALYRGQYEQYF. In DNA, the CDR3 is TGTGCCAGCGCCCTCTACAGGGGCCAATACGAGCAGTACTTC.

CDR3 protein: CASSPIARTGNYEQYF. The CDR3 DNA reads as TGTGCCAGCAGCCCCATAGCGCGAACAGGGAACTACGAGCAGTACTTC. The chain carries TRBV11-2 and TRBJ2-7; possibly TRBD1 for D (6 bases). The CDR3 has 16 residues. Germline V lookup: CDR1 SGHAT, CDR2 FQNNGV. Trimming stripped 5 bases from V and 3 bases from J, with 20 bases between.

This clone was counted once. CDR3 sequence: CASSFPGTDQETQYF. For the CDR3, the DNA is TGTGCCAGCAGCTTCCCGGGGACAGATCAAGAGACCCAGTACTTC. This chain uses TRBV5-4 with TRBJ2-5; 7 positions agree with TRBD1. Germline V lookup: CDR1 SGHNT, CDR2 YYREEE (reference sequence). The CDR3 consists of 15 residues. The V and J ends lost 2 bases and 2 bases, in that order; junction bases with no gene match: 6.

The CDR3 reads CASSFRGRGSGNEQFF. For the CDR3, the DNA is TGTGCCAGCAGCTTCCGGGGCAGGGGGTCAGGCAATGAGCAGTTCTTC. The chain carries TRBV13 and TRBJ2-1; 7 positions match TRBD1. V trimming: 3 bases; J trimming: 6 bases; junction bases outside the gene matches: 11. There are 16 residues in the CDR3. Germline V gene data show CDR1 as PRHDT and CDR2 as FYEKMQ (reference sequence). The full variable domain, rest sourced from reference TRBV13 and TRBJ2-1, is AAGVIQSPRHLIKEKRETATLKCYPIPRHDTVYWYQQGPGQDPQFLISFYEKMQSDKGSIPDRFSAQQFSDYHSELNMSSLELGDSALYFCASSFRGRGSGNEQFFGPGTRLTVL.